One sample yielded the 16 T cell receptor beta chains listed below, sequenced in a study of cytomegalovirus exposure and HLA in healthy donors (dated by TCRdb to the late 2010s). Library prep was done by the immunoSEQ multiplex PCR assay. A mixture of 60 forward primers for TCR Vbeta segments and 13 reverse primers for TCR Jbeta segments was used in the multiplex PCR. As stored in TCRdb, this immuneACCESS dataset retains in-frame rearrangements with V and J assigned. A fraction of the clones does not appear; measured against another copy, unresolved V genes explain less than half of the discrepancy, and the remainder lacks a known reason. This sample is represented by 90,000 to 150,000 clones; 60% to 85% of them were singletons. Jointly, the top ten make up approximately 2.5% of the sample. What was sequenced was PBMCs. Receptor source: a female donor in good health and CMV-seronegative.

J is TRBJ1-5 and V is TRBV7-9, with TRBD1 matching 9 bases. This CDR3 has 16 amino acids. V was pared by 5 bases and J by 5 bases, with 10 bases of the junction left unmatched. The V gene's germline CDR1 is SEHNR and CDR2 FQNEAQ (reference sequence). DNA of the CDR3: TGTGCCAGCAGCGATACTGGACAGGGGACATATCAGCCCCAGCATTTT. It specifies CASSDTGQGTYQPQHF.

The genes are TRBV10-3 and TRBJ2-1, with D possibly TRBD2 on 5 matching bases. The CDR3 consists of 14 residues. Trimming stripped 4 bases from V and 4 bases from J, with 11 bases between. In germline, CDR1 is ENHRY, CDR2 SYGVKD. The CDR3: CAISARTEYNEQFF. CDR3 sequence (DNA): TGTGCCATCAGTGCCCGGACTGAATACAATGAGCAGTTCTTC.

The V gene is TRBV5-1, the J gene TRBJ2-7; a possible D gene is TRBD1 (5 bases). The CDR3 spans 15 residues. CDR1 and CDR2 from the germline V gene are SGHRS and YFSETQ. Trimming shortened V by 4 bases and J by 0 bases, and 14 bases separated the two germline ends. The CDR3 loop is CASSRTQGDSYEQYF. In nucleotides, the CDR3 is TGCGCCAGCAGCCGTACGCAGGGTGACTCCTACGAGCAGTACTTC.

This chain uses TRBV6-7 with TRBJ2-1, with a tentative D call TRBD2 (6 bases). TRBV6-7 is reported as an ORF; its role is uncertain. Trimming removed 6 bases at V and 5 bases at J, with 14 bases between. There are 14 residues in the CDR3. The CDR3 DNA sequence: TGTGCCAGCAGGCCGGGACTCAAGGACAATGAGCAGTTCTTC. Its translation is CASRPGLKDNEQFF.

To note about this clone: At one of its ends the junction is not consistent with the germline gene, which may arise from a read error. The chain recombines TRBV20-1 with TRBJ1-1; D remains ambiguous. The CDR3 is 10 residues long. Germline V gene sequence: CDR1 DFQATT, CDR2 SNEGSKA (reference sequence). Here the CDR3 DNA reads TGCAGTGCTAGTATTCCGGAGAAGGTCTTT. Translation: CSASIPEKVF.

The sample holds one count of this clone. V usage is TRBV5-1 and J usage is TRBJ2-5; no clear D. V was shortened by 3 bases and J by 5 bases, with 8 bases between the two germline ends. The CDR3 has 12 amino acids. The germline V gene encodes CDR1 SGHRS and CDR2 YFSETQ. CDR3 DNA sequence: TGCGCCAGCAGCTACCCTGAGGAGACCCAGTACTTC. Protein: CASSYPEETQYF.

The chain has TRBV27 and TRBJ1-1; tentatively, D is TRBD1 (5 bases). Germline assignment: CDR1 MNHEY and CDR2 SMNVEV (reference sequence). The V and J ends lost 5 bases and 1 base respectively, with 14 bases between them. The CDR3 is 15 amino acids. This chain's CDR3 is CASSAVGGRNTEAFF. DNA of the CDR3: TGTGCCAGCAGTGCCGTCGGGGGAAGGAACACTGAAGCTTTCTTT.

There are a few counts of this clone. The CDR3 loop reads CASSFSGGPEAFF. The CDR3 coding sequence is TGTGCCAGCAGCTTCTCAGGAGGCCCTGAAGCTTTCTTT. The rearrangement uses TRBV5-6 and TRBJ1-1; no clear D gene. The CDR3 loop spans 13 amino acids. The V gene lost 2 bases and the J gene lost 6 bases, with 11 bases spanning the gap. Per germline, CDR1 SGHDT and CDR2 YYEEEE.

The CDR3 loop reads CAWSKSSGGAPYEQYF. The CDR3 region has the DNA TGTGCCTGGAGTAAATCTAGCGGGGGGGCGCCCTACGAGCAGTACTTC. This chain uses TRBV30 with TRBJ2-7; TRBD2 agrees at 12 bases. The junction had 7 bases not matched to a gene; V was cut back by 2 bases and J by 2 bases. Germline V gene lookup returns CDR1 GTSNPN and CDR2 SVGIG (reference sequence). CDR3 size: 16 residues.

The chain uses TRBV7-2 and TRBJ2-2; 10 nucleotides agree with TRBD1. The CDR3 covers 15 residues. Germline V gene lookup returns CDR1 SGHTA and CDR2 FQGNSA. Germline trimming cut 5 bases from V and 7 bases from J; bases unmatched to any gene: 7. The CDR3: CASSKTGGAGGELFF. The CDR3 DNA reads TGTGCCAGCAGCAAGACAGGGGGCGCGGGCGGGGAGCTGTTTTTT.

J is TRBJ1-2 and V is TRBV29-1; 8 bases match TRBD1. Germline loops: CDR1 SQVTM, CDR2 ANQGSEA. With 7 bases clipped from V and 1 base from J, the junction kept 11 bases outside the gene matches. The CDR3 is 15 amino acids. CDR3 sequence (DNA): TGCAGCGCTCAAAAATTGACAGGGGTTAACTATGGCTACACCTTC. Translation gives CSAQKLTGVNYGYTF.

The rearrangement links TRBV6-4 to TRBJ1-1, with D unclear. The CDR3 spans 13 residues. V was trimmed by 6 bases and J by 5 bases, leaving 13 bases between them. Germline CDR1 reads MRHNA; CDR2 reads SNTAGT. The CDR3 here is CASRRVAGTEAFF. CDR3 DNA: TGTGCCAGCAGAAGAGTCGCGGGTACTGAAGCTTTCTTT.

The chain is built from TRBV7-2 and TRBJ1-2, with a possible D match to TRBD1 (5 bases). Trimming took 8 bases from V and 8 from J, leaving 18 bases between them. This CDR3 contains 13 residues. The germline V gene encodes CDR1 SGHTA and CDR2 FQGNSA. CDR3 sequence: CASWVQGIEGYTF. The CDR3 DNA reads TGTGCCAGCTGGGTCCAGGGAATTGAAGGCTACACCTTC.

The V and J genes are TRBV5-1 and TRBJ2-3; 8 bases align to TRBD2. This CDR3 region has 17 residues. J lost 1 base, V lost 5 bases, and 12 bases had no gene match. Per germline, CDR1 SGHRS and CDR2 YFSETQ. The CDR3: CASRTPGDSGGTDTQYF. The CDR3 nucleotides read TGCGCCAGCAGGACCCCGGGGGATAGCGGGGGCACAGATACGCAGTATTTT.

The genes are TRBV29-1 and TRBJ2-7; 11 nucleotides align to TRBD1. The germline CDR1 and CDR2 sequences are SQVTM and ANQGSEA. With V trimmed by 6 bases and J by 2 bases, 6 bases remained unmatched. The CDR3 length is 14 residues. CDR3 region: CSVRDRGRAYEQYF. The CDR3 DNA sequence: TGCAGCGTAAGGGACAGGGGGAGGGCCTACGAGCAGTACTTC.

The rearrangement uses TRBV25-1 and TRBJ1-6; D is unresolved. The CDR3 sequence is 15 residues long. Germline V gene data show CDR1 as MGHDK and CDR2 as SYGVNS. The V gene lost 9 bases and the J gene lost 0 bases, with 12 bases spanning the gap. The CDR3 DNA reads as TGTGCCAGTCGCCCGCTAGGCTCCTATAATTCACCCCTCCACTTT. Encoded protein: CASRPLGSYNSPLHF.